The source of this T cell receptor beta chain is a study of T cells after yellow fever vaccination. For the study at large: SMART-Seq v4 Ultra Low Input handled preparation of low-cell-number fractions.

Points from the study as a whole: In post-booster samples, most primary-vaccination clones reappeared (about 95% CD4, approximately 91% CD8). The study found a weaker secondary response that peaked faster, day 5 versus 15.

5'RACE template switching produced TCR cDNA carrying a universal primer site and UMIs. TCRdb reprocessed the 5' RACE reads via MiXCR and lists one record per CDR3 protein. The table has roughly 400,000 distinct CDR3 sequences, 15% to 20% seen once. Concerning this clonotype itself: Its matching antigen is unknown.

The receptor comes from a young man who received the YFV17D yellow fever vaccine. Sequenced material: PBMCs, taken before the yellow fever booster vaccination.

CDR3 sequence: CASSPGTATYNEQFF. The CDR3 DNA reads TGCGCCAGCAGCCCCGGGACAGCTACCTACAATGAGCAGTTCTTC. The chain is built from TRBV5-1 and TRBJ2-1; 7 bases line up with TRBD1. CDR1 and CDR2 (germline): SGHRS, YFSETQ. The V segment lost 4 bases and the J segment 2 bases; nucleotides outside the gene matches: 6. CDR3 length equals 15 residues. Full variable domain (missing parts from reference TRBV5-1 and TRBJ2-1): KAGVTQTPRYLIKTRGQQVTLSCSPISGHRSVSWYQQTPGQGLQFLFEYFSETQRNKGNFPGRFSGRQFSNSRSEMNVSTLELGDSALYLCASSPGTATYNEQFFGPGTRLTVL.